This T cell receptor beta chain was captured by sequencing in a study of blood T cell repertoires in COVID-19. In the study overall: Both acute and convalescent COVID-19 samples were obtained from the United States, Italy and Spain. In each case, the material was cDNA or gDNA derived from T cells, B-cell-depleted T cells, or PBMCs.

Germline lookup yields CDR1 KGHSH and CDR2 LQKENI. The trim removed 2 bases at V and 8 bases at J, leaving 7 bases unmatched. The length of the CDR3 is 14 residues. The assay was immunoSEQ multiplex PCR, and TCRdb's table has in-frame clones only and misses some. This table holds 250,000 or so clones, more than 70% found once. The chain combines TRBV18 with TRBJ1-2, with 8 bases aligning to TRBD1. The sample was peripheral blood. The sequence was obtained from a woman aged 35 to 49 who had recovered from COVID-19. CDR3 in amino acids: CASSPEAGGAGYTF. The CDR3, as DNA: TGTGCCAGCTCACCAGAGGCAGGGGGCGCGGGCTACACCTTC.